The sequence of this T cell receptor beta chain was determined in a study of T cells in Graves' hyperthyroidism and ophthalmopathy. General study results and limits: With a median lead of approximately 6.4 months before onset, the model predicted ophthalmopathy.

Subjects with ophthalmopathy showed a Clinical Activity Score no lower than 3, a NOSPECS grade no lower than 4, and a duration shorter than 3 months. Any patient presenting with uncontrolled infection, other autoimmune disease, pregnancy or lactation was left out. Diagnoses were made from clinical symptoms, serum measures (thyroxine and TRAb), thyroid ultrasound and orbital computed tomography. Amplified TCR beta CDR3 regions derived from RNA transcripts. The HTBI primer set served for first-round RT-PCR of the TCR CDR3. TCRdb independently ran MiXCR on the multiplex PCR reads; one entry per CDR3 protein. The sample has 500,000 to 550,000 distinct CDR3 sequences; about 20% are singletons. This clonotype was picked up a small number of times. Its antigen is not identified. V shed 9 bases, J shed 1 base, and the junction held 6 bases outside the gene matches. Germline-derived CDR1 and CDR2 are LNHNV and YYDKDF (reference sequence). This CDR3 has 14 residues.

What was sequenced was blood. The TCR comes from a man in his forties with Graves' ophthalmopathy. J is TRBJ2-5 and V is TRBV15, with 9 positions matching TRBD1. CDR3 protein: CATLGTGPQETQYF. DNA for the CDR3: TGTGCCACATTAGGGACAGGGCCCCAAGAGACCCAGTACTTC.